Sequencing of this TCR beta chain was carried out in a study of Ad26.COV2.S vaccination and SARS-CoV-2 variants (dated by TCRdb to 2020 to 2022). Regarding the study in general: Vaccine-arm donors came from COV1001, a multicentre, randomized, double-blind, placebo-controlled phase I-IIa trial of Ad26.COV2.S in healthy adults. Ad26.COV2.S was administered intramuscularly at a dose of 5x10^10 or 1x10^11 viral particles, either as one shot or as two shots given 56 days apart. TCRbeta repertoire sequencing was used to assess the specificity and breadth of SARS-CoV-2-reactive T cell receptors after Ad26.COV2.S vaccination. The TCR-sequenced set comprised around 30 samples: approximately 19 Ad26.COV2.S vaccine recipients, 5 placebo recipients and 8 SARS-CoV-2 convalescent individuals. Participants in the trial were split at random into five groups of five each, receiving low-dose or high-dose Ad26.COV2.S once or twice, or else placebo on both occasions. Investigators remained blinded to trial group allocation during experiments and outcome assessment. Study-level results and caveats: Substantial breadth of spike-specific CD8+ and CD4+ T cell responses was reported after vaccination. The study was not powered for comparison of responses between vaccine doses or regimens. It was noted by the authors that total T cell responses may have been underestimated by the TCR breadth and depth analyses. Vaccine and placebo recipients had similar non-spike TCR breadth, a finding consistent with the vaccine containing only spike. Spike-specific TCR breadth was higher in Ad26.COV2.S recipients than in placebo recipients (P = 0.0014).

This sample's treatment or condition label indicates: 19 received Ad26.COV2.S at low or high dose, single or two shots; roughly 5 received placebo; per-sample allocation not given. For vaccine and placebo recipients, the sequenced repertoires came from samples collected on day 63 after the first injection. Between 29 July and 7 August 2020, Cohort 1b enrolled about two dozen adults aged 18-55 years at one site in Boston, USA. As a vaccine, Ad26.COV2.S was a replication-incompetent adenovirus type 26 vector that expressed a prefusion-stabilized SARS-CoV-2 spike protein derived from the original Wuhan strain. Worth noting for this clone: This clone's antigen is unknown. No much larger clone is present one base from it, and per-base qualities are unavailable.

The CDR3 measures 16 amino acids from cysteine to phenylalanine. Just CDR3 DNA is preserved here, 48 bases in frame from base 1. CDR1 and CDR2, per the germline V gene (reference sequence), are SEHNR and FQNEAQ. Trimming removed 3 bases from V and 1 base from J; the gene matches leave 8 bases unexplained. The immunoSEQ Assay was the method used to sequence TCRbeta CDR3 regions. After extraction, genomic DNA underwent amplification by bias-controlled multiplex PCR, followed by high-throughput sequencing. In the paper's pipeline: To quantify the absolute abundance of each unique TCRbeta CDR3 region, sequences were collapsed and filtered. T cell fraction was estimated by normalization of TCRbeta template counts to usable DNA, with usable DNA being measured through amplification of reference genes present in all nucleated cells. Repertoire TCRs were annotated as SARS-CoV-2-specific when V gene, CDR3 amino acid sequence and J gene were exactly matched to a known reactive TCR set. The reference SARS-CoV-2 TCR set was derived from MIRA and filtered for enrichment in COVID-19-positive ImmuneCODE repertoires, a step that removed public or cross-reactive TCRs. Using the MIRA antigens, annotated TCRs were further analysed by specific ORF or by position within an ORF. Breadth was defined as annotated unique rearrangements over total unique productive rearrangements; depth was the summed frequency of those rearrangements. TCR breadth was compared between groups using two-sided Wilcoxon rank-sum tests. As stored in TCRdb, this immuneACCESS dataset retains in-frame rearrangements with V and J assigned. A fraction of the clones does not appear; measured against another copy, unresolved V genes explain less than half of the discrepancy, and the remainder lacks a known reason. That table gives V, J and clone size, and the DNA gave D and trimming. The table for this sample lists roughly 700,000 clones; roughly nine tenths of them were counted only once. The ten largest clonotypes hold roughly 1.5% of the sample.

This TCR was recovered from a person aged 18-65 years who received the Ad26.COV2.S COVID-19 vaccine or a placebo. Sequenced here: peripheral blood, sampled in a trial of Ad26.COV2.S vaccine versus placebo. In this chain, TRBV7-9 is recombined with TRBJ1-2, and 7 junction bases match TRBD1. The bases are TGTGCCAGCAGCTTTCCAGGGGGGGCGATTAACTATGGCTACACCTTC. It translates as CASSFPGGAINYGYTF.